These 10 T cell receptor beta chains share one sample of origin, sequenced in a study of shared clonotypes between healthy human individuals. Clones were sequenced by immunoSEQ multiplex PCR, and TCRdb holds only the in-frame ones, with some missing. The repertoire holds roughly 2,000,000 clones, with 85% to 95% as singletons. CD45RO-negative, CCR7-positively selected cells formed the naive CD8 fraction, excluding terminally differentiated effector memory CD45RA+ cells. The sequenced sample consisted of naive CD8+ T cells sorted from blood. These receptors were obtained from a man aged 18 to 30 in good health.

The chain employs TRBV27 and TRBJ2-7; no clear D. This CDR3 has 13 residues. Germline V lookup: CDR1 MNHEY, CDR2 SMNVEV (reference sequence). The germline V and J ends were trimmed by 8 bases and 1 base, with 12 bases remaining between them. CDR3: CASRLAPSYEQYF. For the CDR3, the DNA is TGTGCCAGCCGGTTGGCCCCTTCCTACGAGCAGTACTTC.

This CDR3 reads CASSQDPGSNYGYTF. CDR3 DNA sequence: TGTGCCAGCAGCCAAGATCCTGGGAGTAACTATGGCTACACCTTC. The chain joins TRBV4-2 to TRBJ1-2, with no clear D. Germline CDR1 LGHNA, CDR2 YNFKEQ. The CDR3 consists of 15 residues. V lost 0 bases and J 1 base, leaving 9 bases between the germline ends.

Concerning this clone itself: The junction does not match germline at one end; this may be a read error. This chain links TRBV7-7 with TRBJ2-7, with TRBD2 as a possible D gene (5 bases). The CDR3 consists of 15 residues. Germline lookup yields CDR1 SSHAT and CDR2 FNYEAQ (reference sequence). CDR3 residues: CASSIQILRADEQYF. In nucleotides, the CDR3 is TGTGCTAGCAGCATCCAGATCCTGAGGGCGGACGAGCAGTACTTC.

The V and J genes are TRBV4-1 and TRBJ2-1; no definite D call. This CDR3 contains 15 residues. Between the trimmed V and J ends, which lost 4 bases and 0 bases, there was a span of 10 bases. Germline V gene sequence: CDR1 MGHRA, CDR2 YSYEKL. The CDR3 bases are TGCGCCAGCAGCCCTCAGGCTAGCTCCTACAATGAGCAGTTCTTC. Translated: CASSPQASSYNEQFF.

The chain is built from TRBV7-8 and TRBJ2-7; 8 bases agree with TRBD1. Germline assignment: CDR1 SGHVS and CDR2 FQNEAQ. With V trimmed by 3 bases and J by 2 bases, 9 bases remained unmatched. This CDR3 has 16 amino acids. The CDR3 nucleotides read TGTGCCAGCAGCTTCGTACAGGGGGACATAACCTACGAGCAGTACTTC. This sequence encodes CASSFVQGDITYEQYF.

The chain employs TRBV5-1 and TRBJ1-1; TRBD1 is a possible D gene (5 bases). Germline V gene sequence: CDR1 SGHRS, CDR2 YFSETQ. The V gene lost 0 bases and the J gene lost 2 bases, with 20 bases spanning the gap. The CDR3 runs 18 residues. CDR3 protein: CASSLVGWGKGPNTEAFF. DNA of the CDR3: TGCGCCAGCAGCTTGGTTGGGTGGGGGAAAGGTCCAAACACTGAAGCTTTCTTT.

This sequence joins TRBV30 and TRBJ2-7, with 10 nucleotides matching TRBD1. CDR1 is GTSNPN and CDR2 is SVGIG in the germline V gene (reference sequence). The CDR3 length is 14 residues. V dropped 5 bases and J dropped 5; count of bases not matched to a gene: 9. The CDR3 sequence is CAWSEGQGINEQYF. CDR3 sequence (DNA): TGTGCCTGGTCGGAGGGACAGGGGATCAACGAGCAGTACTTC. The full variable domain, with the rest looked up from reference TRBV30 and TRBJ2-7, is SQTIHQWPATLVQPVGSPLSLECTVEGTSNPNLYWYRQAAGRGLQLLFYSVGIGQISSEVPQNLSASRPQDRQFILSSKKLLLSDSGFYLCAWSEGQGINEQYFGPGTRLTVT.

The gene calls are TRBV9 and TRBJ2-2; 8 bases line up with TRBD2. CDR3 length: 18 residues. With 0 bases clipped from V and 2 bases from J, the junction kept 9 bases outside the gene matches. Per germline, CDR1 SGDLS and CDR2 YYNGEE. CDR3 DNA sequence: TGTGCCAGCAGCGTAGTCGCGCGGCTAGCGGGTAACACCGGGGAGCTGTTTTTT. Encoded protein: CASSVVARLAGNTGELFF.

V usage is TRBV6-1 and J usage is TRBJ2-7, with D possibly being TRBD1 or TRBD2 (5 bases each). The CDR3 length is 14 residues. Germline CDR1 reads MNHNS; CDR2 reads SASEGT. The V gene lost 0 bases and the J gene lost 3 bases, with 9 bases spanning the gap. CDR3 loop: CASSEAEGLYEQYF. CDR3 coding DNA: TGTGCCAGCAGTGAAGCTGAGGGGCTCTACGAGCAGTACTTC.

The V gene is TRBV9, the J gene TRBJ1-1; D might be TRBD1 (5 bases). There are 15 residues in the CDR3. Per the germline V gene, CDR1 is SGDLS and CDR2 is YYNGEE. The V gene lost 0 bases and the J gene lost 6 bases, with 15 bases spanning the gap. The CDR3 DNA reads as TGTGCCAGCAGCGTAGAAGGGGCGGCCTGGTCTGAAGCTTTCTTT. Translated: CASSVEGAAWSEAFF.